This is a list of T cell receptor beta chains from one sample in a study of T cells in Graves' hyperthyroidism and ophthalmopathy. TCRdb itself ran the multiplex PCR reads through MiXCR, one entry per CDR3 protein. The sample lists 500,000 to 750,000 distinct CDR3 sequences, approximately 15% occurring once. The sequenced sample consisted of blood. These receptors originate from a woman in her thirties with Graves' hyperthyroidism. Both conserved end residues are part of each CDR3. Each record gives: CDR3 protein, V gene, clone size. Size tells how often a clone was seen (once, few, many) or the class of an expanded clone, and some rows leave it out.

CASSPHMGRAYNEQFF	TRBV7-8	.
CASSLFGQGLVTHAEKLFF	TRBV7-6	few
CASSYSGGRPTDTQYF	TRBV6-5	few
CASSQVLVRQERLLSGNTIYF	TRBV3-1	.
CATGVPGLAGGDTQYF	TRBV15	many
CASSYLTLAGASDTQYF	TRBV6-1	many
CASSAGQRAIGTDYEQYF	TRBV5-1	many
CASTLTGGTEAFF	TRBV19	.
CSARDSGSLTDTQYF	TRBV20-1	.
CASSQGTSGRLTDTQYF	TRBV3-1	few
CASSLDMVSSGELFF	TRBV7-2	many
CASSRGQEEQYF	TRBV12-3/TRBV12-4	.
CASSPPAGGVRNEQFF	TRBV18	many
CASRPDQGGYGYTF	TRBV2	many
CASRPGTSGSKHEQFF	TRBV6-1	.
CSVVGTRGKNIQYF	TRBV29-1	.
CASSYAYIMNTEAFF	TRBV6-9	.